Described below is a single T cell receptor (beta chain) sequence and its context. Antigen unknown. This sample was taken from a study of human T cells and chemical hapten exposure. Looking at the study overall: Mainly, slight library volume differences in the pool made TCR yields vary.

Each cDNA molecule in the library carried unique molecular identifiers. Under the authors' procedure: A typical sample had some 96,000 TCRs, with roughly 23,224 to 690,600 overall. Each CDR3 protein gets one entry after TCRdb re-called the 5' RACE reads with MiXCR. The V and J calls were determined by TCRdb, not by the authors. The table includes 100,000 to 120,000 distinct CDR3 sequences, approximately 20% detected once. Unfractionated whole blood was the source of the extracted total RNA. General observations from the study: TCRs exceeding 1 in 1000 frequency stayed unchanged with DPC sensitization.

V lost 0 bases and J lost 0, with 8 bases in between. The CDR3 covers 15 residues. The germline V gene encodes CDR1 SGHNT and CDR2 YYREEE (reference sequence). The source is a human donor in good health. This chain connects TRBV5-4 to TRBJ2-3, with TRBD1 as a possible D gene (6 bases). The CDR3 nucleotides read TGTGCCAGCAGCTTGGGAGGGGGTAGCACAGATACGCAGTATTTT. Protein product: CASSLGGGSTDTQYF. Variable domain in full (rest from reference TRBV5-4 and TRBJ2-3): ETGVTQSPTHLIKTRGQQVTLRCSSQSGHNTVSWYQQALGQGPQFIFQYYREEENGRGNFPPRFSGLQFPNYSSELNVNALELDDSALYLCASSLGGGSTDTQYFGPGTRLTVL.